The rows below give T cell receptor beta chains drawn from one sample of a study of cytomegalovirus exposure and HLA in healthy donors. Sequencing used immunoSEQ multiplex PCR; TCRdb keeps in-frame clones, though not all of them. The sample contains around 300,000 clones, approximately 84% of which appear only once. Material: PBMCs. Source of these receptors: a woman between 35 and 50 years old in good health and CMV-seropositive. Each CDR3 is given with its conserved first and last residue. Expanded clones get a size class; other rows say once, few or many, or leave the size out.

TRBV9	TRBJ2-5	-	CASSAPGVWETQYF
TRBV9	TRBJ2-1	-	CASSSLGGNEQFF
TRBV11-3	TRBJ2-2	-	CASSLVSTGELFF
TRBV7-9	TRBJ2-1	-	CASSREGSNEQFF
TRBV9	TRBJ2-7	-	CASSGGGPYEQYF
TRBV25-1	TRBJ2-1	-	CASSEPGQGNNEQFF
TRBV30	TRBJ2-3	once	CAWSWGGVDTQYF
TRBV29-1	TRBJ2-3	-	CSVDPGADTQYF
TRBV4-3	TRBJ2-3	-	CASSQVRGTRGVDGTDTQYF
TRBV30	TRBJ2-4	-	CASGAKNSQYF
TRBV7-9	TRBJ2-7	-	CASSLEVSGEQYF
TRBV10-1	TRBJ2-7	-	CASAPDRLGGRVHEQYF
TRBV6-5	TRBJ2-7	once	CASREGTSGRGEQYF
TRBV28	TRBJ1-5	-	CASSSGRSNQPQHF
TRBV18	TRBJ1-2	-	CASSPATGNDYGYTF
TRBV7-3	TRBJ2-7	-	CASSSTGSSYEQYF
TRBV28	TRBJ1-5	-	CASSPGTSLNQPQHF
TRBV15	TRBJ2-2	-	CATSRERGSDTGELFF
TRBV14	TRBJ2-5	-	CASSQGAGGFGGETQYF
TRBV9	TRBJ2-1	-	CASSVDDRITYNEQFF
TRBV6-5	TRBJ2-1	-	CASSYSKLAYEQFF
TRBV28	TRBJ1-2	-	CASSPGQEIYGYTF
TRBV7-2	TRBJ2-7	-	CASSKPTGTSGRSPVEQYF
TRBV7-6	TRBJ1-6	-	CASSSGSGRSYNSPLHF
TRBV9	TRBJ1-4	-	CASSAKSMGANEKLFF
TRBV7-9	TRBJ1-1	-	CASSFPMNTEAFF
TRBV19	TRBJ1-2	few	CASSIWSSGYTF
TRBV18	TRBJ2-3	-	CASSPSGGGTDTQYF
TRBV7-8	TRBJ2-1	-	CASSPQGERSYNEQFF